The 14 T cell receptor beta chains below were found in one sample sequenced in a study of cytomegalovirus exposure and HLA in healthy donors. The PCR used 60 Vbeta and 13 Jbeta primers. The assay was immunoSEQ multiplex PCR, and TCRdb's table has in-frame clones only and misses some. The sample includes about 110,000 clones, roughly 70% of them seen just once. Sequencing was carried out using PBMCs. Receptors originate from a woman between 35 and 50 years old in good health and CMV-seropositive.

The gene calls are TRBV6-5 and TRBJ1-2; D might be TRBD1 (6 bases). The CDR3 is 15 amino acids. Trimming shortened V by 2 bases and J by 2 bases, and 12 bases separated the two germline ends. The germline CDR1 and CDR2 sequences are MNHEY and SVGAGI. CDR3 sequence reads: CASSYQGGINYGYTF. CDR3 sequence (DNA): TGTGCCAGCAGTTACCAAGGGGGAATAAACTATGGCTACACCTTC.

This clone was seen only a few times. The gene calls are TRBV6-4 and TRBJ2-1; a weak D match, TRBD1 (6 bases). CDR1 and CDR2 from the germline V gene are MRHNA and SNTAGT. The V end was cut by 3 bases, the J end by 5 bases, with 14 bases between. The CDR3 has 15 residues. CDR3 residues: CASSDKGEGHNEQFF. In DNA form, the CDR3 reads TGTGCCAGCAGTGATAAGGGGGAAGGCCACAATGAGCAGTTCTTC.

The sample holds one count of this clone. This sequence joins TRBV5-1 and TRBJ2-1; 9 positions agree with TRBD1. CDR3 length equals 16 residues. V gave up 3 bases and J gave up 3 bases; unmatched junction bases: 7. In germline, CDR1 is SGHRS, CDR2 YFSETQ. DNA for the CDR3: TGCGCCAGCAGCTGGACCCCGGGACAGGGCTACAATGAGCAGTTCTTC. It encodes CASSWTPGQGYNEQFF. Full variable domain (missing parts from reference TRBV5-1 and TRBJ2-1): KAGVTQTPRYLIKTRGQQVTLSCSPISGHRSVSWYQQTPGQGLQFLFEYFSETQRNKGNFPGRFSGRQFSNSRSEMNVSTLELGDSALYLCASSWTPGQGYNEQFFGPGTRLTVL.

The rearrangement joins TRBV4-1 to TRBJ1-2; tentative D call: TRBD1 (5 bases). The length of the CDR3 is 13 residues. Per germline, CDR1 MGHRA and CDR2 YSYEKL. V was cut by 5 bases and J by 2 bases, with 9 bases left in between. The CDR3 coding sequence is TGCGCCAGCAGCTCCGGGGGGAACTATGGCTACACCTTC. Protein sequence: CASSSGGNYGYTF.

This clone occurred once. This rearrangement joins TRBV29-1 to TRBJ1-1; D is unclear. Per the germline V gene, CDR1 is SQVTM and CDR2 is ANQGSEA. CDR3 length: 11 amino acids. Trimming removed 6 bases from V and 12 bases from J, with 17 bases in between. CDR3 in DNA: TGCAGCGTCCTCGACGGGGAAGGATCTTTCTTT. Translated: CSVLDGEGSFF. Looking up the rest from reference TRBV29-1 and TRBJ1-1 gives the full variable domain: SAVISQKPSRDICQRGTSLTIQCQVDSQVTMMFWYRQQPGQSLTLIATANQGSEATYESGFVIDKFPISRPNLTFSTLTVSNMSPEDSSIYLCSVLDGEGSFFGQGTRLTVV.

This clone was recorded once. This chain joins TRBV27 and TRBJ1-1, with D maybe TRBD1 (6 bases). V was trimmed by 8 bases and J by 3 bases, leaving 10 bases between them. Germline V CDR1 and CDR2: MNHEY, SMNVEV (reference sequence). This CDR3 is built from 12 residues. This CDR3 is CASGQYYTEAFF. The CDR3 DNA is TGTGCCAGCGGACAGTATTACACTGAAGCTTTCTTT.

The chain couples TRBV7-2 to TRBJ2-5; 7 bases are a match to TRBD1. V dropped 2 bases and J dropped 1; count of bases not matched to a gene: 4. Germline V gene data show CDR1 as SGHTA and CDR2 as FQGNSA. The CDR3 totals 15 residues. The CDR3 loop reads CASSLQDRPQETQYF. DNA of the CDR3: TGTGCCAGCAGCTTACAGGACAGGCCCCAAGAGACCCAGTACTTC.

This clone has only a few counts. V gene TRBV2 combines with J gene TRBJ1-2; D not resolved. The V end was cut by 3 bases, the J end by 4 bases, with 12 bases between. The CDR3 is 14 amino acids. CDR1 and CDR2 from the germline V gene are SNHLY and FYNNEI. CDR3 amino acids: CASSEMGELYGYTF. CDR3 nucleotides: TGTGCCAGCAGTGAGATGGGCGAGCTCTATGGCTACACCTTC.

This clone was seen once. The chain joins TRBV18 to TRBJ1-5, with TRBD1 identical over 11 bases. The CDR3 covers 15 residues. Trimming removed 3 bases from V and 9 bases from J; junction bases left unmatched: 7. The germline V gene encodes CDR1 KGHSH and CDR2 LQKENI. Here the CDR3 reads CASSPTDRGLGPQHF. The DNA of the CDR3 is TGTGCCAGCTCACCCACGGACAGGGGGCTGGGGCCCCAGCATTTT.

The V call is TRBV7-9, the J call TRBJ1-5; 7 bases map to TRBD1. With V trimmed by 3 bases and J by 2 bases, 1 base remained unmatched. The CDR3 has 14 residues. Germline V gene data show CDR1 as SEHNR and CDR2 as FQNEAQ (reference sequence). CDR3 residues: CASSFGQGNQPQHF. The CDR3 DNA is TGTGCCAGCAGCTTTGGACAGGGCAATCAGCCCCAGCATTTT. Together with reference TRBV7-9 and TRBJ1-5, the CDR3 gives the full variable domain: DTGVSQNPRHKITKRGQNVTFRCDPISEHNRLYWYRQTLGQGPEFLTYFQNEAQLEKSRLLSDRFSAERPKGSFSTLEIQRTEQGDSAMYLCASSFGQGNQPQHFGDGTRLSIL.

The rearrangement links TRBV7-2 to TRBJ2-5; 12 bases fit TRBD2. Germline-derived CDR1 and CDR2 are SGHTA and FQGNSA. With 5 bases clipped from V and 5 bases from J, the junction kept 12 bases outside the gene matches. The CDR3 runs 17 residues. In nucleotides, the CDR3 is TGTGCCAGCAGCAGACCCGGGACTAGCGGGTATCGGGAGACCCAGTACTTC. Translated: CASSRPGTSGYRETQYF.

The chain links TRBV6-5 to TRBJ1-4; unclear D gene. Trimming removed 0 bases at V and 7 bases at J, with 12 bases between. CDR1 and CDR2 from the germline V gene are MNHEY and SVGAGI. The CDR3 has 15 amino acids. CDR3 residues: CASSYSKVRSEKLFF. The CDR3 DNA follows: TGTGCCAGCAGTTACTCGAAAGTGCGAAGTGAAAAACTGTTTTTT.

The V and J genes are TRBV29-1 and TRBJ1-5; D is ambiguous. V was trimmed by 4 bases and J by 11 bases, leaving 18 bases between them. The length of the CDR3 is 13 residues. CDR1 is SQVTM and CDR2 is ANQGSEA in the germline V gene. CDR3 protein: CSVGRSGDGAQHF. CDR3 DNA: TGCAGCGTTGGAAGGTCGGGAGACGGTGCCCAGCATTTT.

For the CDR3, the DNA is TGTGCCTGGAGTGTCTCACTAGCGGGGGAGACCCAGTACTTC. Translating gives CAWSVSLAGETQYF. The chain recombines TRBV30 with TRBJ2-5, with 10 positions matching TRBD2. The CDR3 extends over 14 amino acids. V was pared by 0 bases and J by 5 bases, with 3 bases of the junction left unmatched. From germline, CDR1 is GTSNPN and CDR2 SVGIG (reference sequence).